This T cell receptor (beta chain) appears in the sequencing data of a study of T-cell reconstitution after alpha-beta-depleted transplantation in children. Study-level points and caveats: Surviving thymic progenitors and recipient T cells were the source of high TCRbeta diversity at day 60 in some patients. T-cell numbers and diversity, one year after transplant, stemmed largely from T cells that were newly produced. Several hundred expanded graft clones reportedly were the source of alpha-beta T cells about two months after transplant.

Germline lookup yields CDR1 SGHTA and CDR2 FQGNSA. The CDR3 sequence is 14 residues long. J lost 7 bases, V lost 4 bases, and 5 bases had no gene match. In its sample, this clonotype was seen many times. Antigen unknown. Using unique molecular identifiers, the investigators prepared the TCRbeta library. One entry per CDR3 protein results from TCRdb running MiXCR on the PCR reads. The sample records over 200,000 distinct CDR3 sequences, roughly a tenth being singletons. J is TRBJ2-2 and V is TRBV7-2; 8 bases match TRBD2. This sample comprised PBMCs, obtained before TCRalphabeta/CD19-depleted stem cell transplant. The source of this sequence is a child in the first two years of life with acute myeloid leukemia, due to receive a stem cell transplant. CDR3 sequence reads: CASSSGLVNGELFF. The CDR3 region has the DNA TGTGCCAGCAGCTCGGGACTAGTGAACGGGGAGCTGTTTTTT.